This TCR beta chain derives from a study of blood T cells in healthy people across ages. Each sample had at least 6.5 million PBMCs isolated. The second PCR ran about 6 to 12 cycles with a sample-barcoded 5' primer and J-beta primers. TCRdb redid the calling of the 5' RACE reads with MiXCR, one entry per CDR3 protein. The sample includes 710,000 or so distinct CDR3 sequences, roughly 30% seen only once; the top ten take approximately 15%. The sequenced sample consisted of blood. This TCR derives from a woman over 75 in good health.

CDR3 in DNA: TGTGCCAGCAGCTACGCCTGGGGGGCGGCGGAAAAACTGTTTTTT. It translates to CASSYAWGAAEKLFF. This sequence joins TRBV5-6 and TRBJ1-4; possible D gene TRBD1, 6 bases. Per germline, CDR1 SGHDT and CDR2 YYEEEE. V lost 3 bases to trimming and J lost 8 bases, with 17 bases between them. CDR3 length equals 15 residues.